These T cell receptor beta chains were read from a single sample in a study of T cell repertoires in cytomegalovirus infection. TCRdb re-derived calls from the reads in MiXCR, one entry per CDR3 protein. The sample holds 150,000 to 180,000 distinct CDR3 sequences; about a quarter are singletons and the top ten take over 9.5%. Sequencing used PBMCs. The origin of the receptors is a human donor in good health (CMV status not recorded). Some clones in this sample may be carry-over from other donors' samples. Each CDR3 is given with its conserved first and last residue. Fields, in order: D gene, V gene, J gene, clone size, CDR3 protein, CDR3 DNA. The D gene is left open where the match is weak. Clone size, where shown, is once, few, many, or a class for clones that have expanded.

TRBD1	TRBV19	TRBJ1-2	few	CASSNGQGNYGYTF	TGTGCCAGTAGTAACGGACAGGGGAACTATGGCTACACCTTC
TRBD2	TRBV5-4	TRBJ2-5	NA	CASRPGASGDGKTQYF	TGTGCCAGCAGACCTGGTGCTAGCGGCGATGGGAAGACCCAGTACTTC
NA	TRBV7-2	TRBJ1-1	many	CASSASGAAAFF	TGTGCCAGCAGCGCCTCAGGGGCTGCAGCTTTCTTT
NA	TRBV13	TRBJ1-1	NA	CASSRTGTTEAFF	TGTGCCAGCAGCCGCACGGGGACCACTGAAGCTTTCTTT
NA	TRBV20-1	TRBJ2-1	NA	CSASVRGGEQFF	TGCAGTGCTTCTGTCCGAGGGGGTGAGCAGTTCTTC
NA	TRBV28	TRBJ2-5	NA	CASSFIGGRETQYF	TGTGCCAGCAGTTTTATCGGGGGTAGGGAGACCCAGTACTTC
NA	TRBV7-8	TRBJ1-1	few	CASSTYGTARGTEAFF	TGTGCCAGCAGCACCTACGGGACGGCCAGAGGGACTGAAGCTTTCTTT
NA	TRBV5-6	TRBJ2-4	few	CASSVDREGGLNIQYF	TGTGCCAGCAGCGTGGACAGGGAGGGAGGACTAAACATTCAGTACTTC
NA	TRBV12-3/TRBV12-4	TRBJ1-2	few	CASSSRDTFTVGGYTF	TGTGCCAGCAGTTCCCGGGACACCTTTACAGTGGGTGGCTACACCTTC
NA	TRBV29-1	TRBJ2-1	NA	CSVAGNPYNEQFF	TGCAGCGTAGCCGGGAACCCCTACAATGAGCAGTTCTTC
NA	TRBV28	TRBJ2-1	many	CASSLEAGEREQFF	TGTGCCAGCAGTTTAGAGGCCGGCGAAAGGGAGCAGTTCTTC
NA	TRBV15	TRBJ2-7	many	CATSRERSGFAEQYF	TGTGCCACCAGCAGAGAGAGATCAGGTTTTGCCGAGCAGTACTTC
TRBD2	TRBV4-3	TRBJ2-6	few	CASSQDWGGVSGANVLTF	TGCGCCAGCAGCCAAGACTGGGGGGGGGTCTCTGGGGCCAACGTCCTGACTTTC
TRBD2	TRBV7-8	TRBJ2-5	many	CASSLRLAGETQYF	TGTGCCAGCAGCTTAAGGCTAGCGGGAGAGACCCAGTACTTC
NA	TRBV4-2	TRBJ2-1	many	CASSQADGTDNEQFF	TGTGCCAGCAGCCAAGCAGACGGGACCGACAATGAGCAGTTCTTC
NA	TRBV28	TRBJ1-6	NA	CASTRGGPSSPLHF	TGTGCCAGCACCCGCGGGGGACCATCTTCACCCCTCCACTTT
NA	TRBV25-1	TRBJ1-1	NA	CASSPPRAVGTEAFF	TGTGCCAGCAGTCCCCCCAGGGCAGTGGGCACTGAAGCTTTCTTT
NA	TRBV7-9	TRBJ2-7	many	CASSAVPSSRAGQYF	TGTGCCAGCAGCGCCGTTCCATCCTCTCGGGCTGGGCAGTACTTC
NA	TRBV6-5	TRBJ2-3	NA	CASSYRGGSSTDTQYF	TGTGCCAGCAGTTACCGCGGCGGCAGTAGCACAGATACGCAGTATTTT
NA	TRBV7-2	TRBJ2-7	few	CASTRLGYEQYF	TGTGCCAGCACCCGACTAGGTTACGAGCAGTACTTC
NA	TRBV2	TRBJ2-7	NA	CASTSASDSYEQYF	TGTGCCAGCACGTCGGCTTCGGACTCCTACGAGCAGTACTTC
NA	TRBV7-3	TRBJ1-3	few	CASSFNPGNTIYF	TGTGCCAGCAGCTTTAACCCTGGAAACACCATATATTTT
TRBD2	TRBV5-1	TRBJ2-7	NA	CASSRGLAGIYEQYF	TGCGCCAGCAGCCGGGGCCTAGCGGGGATTTACGAGCAGTACTTC
TRBD1	TRBV12-3/TRBV12-4	TRBJ1-3	few	CASIPRDRGGNTIYF	TGTGCCAGCATCCCCCGGGACAGGGGCGGAAACACCATATATTTT
TRBD2	TRBV5-8	TRBJ2-1	NA	CASSLLAGTIIDEQFF	TGTGCCAGCAGCTTACTAGCGGGAACGATAATCGATGAGCAGTTCTTC
TRBD2	TRBV11-2	TRBJ2-3	NA	CASSSGLAGVGTDTQYF	TGTGCCAGCAGCTCCGGACTAGCGGGAGTAGGCACAGATACGCAGTATTTT